These T cell receptor beta chains were read from a single sample in a study of blood T cells in healthy people across ages. TCRdb re-derived calls from the 5' RACE reads in MiXCR, one entry per CDR3 protein. The sample records approximately 690,000 distinct CDR3 sequences, roughly 43% being singletons. The sequencing sample was made of blood. These receptors all come from a man older than 75 in good health. The CDR3 runs from the conserved cysteine through the conserved F or W. A D gene is named only where the DNA matches it firmly. Size is omitted from some rows. Given values are once, few, many or a class for expanded clones.

j_call: TRBJ1-4
v_call: TRBV4-1
d_call: TRBD1
clone_size: few
cdr3_nt: TGCGCCAGCAGCCAGTCCACAGGGGGAACTAATGAAAAACTGTTTTTT
cdr3_aa: CASSQSTGGTNEKLFF

j_call: TRBJ2-7
v_call: TRBV5-1
d_call: -
clone_size: few
cdr3_nt: TGCGCCAGCGGGCAAGGCCACGAGCAGTACTTC
cdr3_aa: CASGQGHEQYF

j_call: TRBJ2-5
v_call: TRBV14
d_call: TRBD2
clone_size: -
cdr3_nt: TGTGCCAGCAGACCTCTAGCGGGAGGGCCCTACAATGAGCAGTACTTC
cdr3_aa: CASRPLAGGPYNEQYF

j_call: TRBJ1-1
v_call: TRBV27
d_call: -
clone_size: few
cdr3_nt: TGTGCCAGCAGTGTCGGGTCCGGAGGCACTGAAGCTTTCTTT
cdr3_aa: CASSVGSGGTEAFF

j_call: TRBJ2-3
v_call: TRBV15
d_call: TRBD1
clone_size: few
cdr3_nt: TGTGCCACCAGCCGACCAGGACAGGGCGTAGATACGCAGTATTTT
cdr3_aa: CATSRPGQGVDTQYF

j_call: TRBJ1-1
v_call: TRBV10-3
d_call: -
clone_size: -
cdr3_nt: TGTGCCATCAGCCAGGACGGCTTTTTGAACACTGAAGCTTTCTTT
cdr3_aa: CAISQDGFLNTEAFF

j_call: TRBJ1-2
v_call: TRBV18
d_call: -
clone_size: -
cdr3_nt: TGTGCCAGCTCACCAGAGAAGTCAGCGGGCTACACCTTC
cdr3_aa: CASSPEKSAGYTF

j_call: TRBJ2-5
v_call: TRBV20-1
d_call: TRBD2
clone_size: -
cdr3_nt: TGCAGTGCTAGAGATCACCCTAGCGGGAGGTCTCCAGGGGAGACCCAGTACTTC
cdr3_aa: CSARDHPSGRSPGETQYF

j_call: TRBJ2-3
v_call: TRBV12-3/TRBV12-4
d_call: -
clone_size: few
cdr3_nt: TGTGCCAGCAGTTTCAAGCGAGGCACAGATACGCAGTATTTT
cdr3_aa: CASSFKRGTDTQYF

j_call: TRBJ2-7
v_call: TRBV2
d_call: TRBD2
clone_size: few
cdr3_nt: TGTGCCAGCAGTGAAGCACTCCGGGGGGTCGGCGAGCAGTACTTC
cdr3_aa: CASSEALRGVGEQYF

j_call: TRBJ1-2
v_call: TRBV18
d_call: -
clone_size: -
cdr3_nt: TGTGCCAGCTATACCACCAGGTCCGATGGCTACACCTTC
cdr3_aa: CASYTTRSDGYTF

j_call: TRBJ1-2
v_call: TRBV20-1
d_call: -
clone_size: -
cdr3_nt: TGCAGTGCTAGAGAGTCATTAGGGCGCTATGGCTACACCTTC
cdr3_aa: CSARESLGRYGYTF

j_call: TRBJ2-7
v_call: TRBV20-1
d_call: TRBD1
clone_size: -
cdr3_nt: TGCAGTACAGGACAGGATTCCTACGAGCAGTACTTC
cdr3_aa: CSTGQDSYEQYF

j_call: TRBJ2-3
v_call: TRBV20-1
d_call: TRBD2
clone_size: -
cdr3_nt: TGCAGTGCTAAGCGGACTAGCGGAGATACGCAGTATTTT
cdr3_aa: CSAKRTSGDTQYF

j_call: TRBJ2-1
v_call: TRBV28
d_call: TRBD2
clone_size: -
cdr3_nt: TGTGTCAGCAGCCCCACTAGCGGGACCTACAATGGGCAGTTCTTC
cdr3_aa: CVSSPTSGTYNGQFF

j_call: TRBJ2-7
v_call: TRBV20-1
d_call: -
clone_size: -
cdr3_nt: TGCAGTGTTACGACAGACTTTAACGAGCAGTACTTC
cdr3_aa: CSVTTDFNEQYF

j_call: TRBJ2-1
v_call: TRBV20-1
d_call: TRBD2
clone_size: few
cdr3_nt: TGCAGTGCTAGAGTAAGCCCCCGGGGGGAAGCTGAGCAGTTCTTC
cdr3_aa: CSARVSPRGEAEQFF

j_call: TRBJ2-1
v_call: TRBV30
d_call: TRBD2
clone_size: few
cdr3_nt: TGTGCCTGGAGACTAGCGGTTTATAATGAGCAGTTCTTC
cdr3_aa: CAWRLAVYNEQFF

j_call: TRBJ1-2
v_call: TRBV27
d_call: -
clone_size: few
cdr3_nt: TGTGCCAGCAGTTTGTTTGGGGTAGCCGATCCAAGATATGGCTACACCTTC
cdr3_aa: CASSLFGVADPRYGYTF

j_call: TRBJ2-7
v_call: TRBV20-1
d_call: TRBD2
clone_size: -
cdr3_nt: TGCAGTGCTCTCGGACTAGCGGGGGGGCAGCTCGAGCAGTACTTC
cdr3_aa: CSALGLAGGQLEQYF

j_call: TRBJ1-1
v_call: TRBV7-2
d_call: -
clone_size: few
cdr3_nt: TGTGCCAGCGCCTCTCCCGGGCCCACTGAAGCTTTCTTT
cdr3_aa: CASASPGPTEAFF

j_call: TRBJ1-1
v_call: TRBV7-2
d_call: -
clone_size: -
cdr3_nt: TGTGCCAGCAGCTTACCGGGACGGAAGAACACTGAAGCTTTCTTT
cdr3_aa: CASSLPGRKNTEAFF

j_call: TRBJ2-7
v_call: TRBV6-6
d_call: TRBD1
clone_size: -
cdr3_nt: TGTGCCAGCAGTTACAGGACAGGAACGGCCTACAATGAGCAGTACTTC
cdr3_aa: CASSYRTGTAYNEQYF

j_call: TRBJ2-7
v_call: TRBV20-1
d_call: TRBD2
clone_size: -
cdr3_nt: TGCAGTGCTGGTACTAGCGGGAGAGGCCCCTACGAGCAGTACTTC
cdr3_aa: CSAGTSGRGPYEQYF

j_call: TRBJ2-7
v_call: TRBV10-1
d_call: TRBD2
clone_size: -
cdr3_nt: TGCGCCAGCAGTGAGAGGCGGGAGAGACACAATGAGCAGTACTTC
cdr3_aa: CASSERRERHNEQYF

j_call: TRBJ1-1
v_call: TRBV29-1
d_call: -
clone_size: -
cdr3_nt: TGCAGCGTAATGATCAGGGGGAACACTGAAGCTTTCTTT
cdr3_aa: CSVMIRGNTEAFF

j_call: TRBJ2-7
v_call: TRBV4-2
d_call: TRBD1
clone_size: few
cdr3_nt: TGTGCCAGCAGCCCGGCTCGGGGAGGACAGGGGAGTAGGTACGAGCAGTACTTC
cdr3_aa: CASSPARGGQGSRYEQYF

j_call: TRBJ2-3
v_call: TRBV25-1
d_call: -
clone_size: -
cdr3_nt: TGTGCCAGCAGCTCGGACAGTAGCTCAGATACGCAGTATTTT
cdr3_aa: CASSSDSSSDTQYF

j_call: TRBJ1-6
v_call: TRBV10-2
d_call: -
clone_size: many
cdr3_nt: TGCGCCAGCAGTGAAGCCAGGGGTGGGTCCTATAATTCACCCCTCCACTTT
cdr3_aa: CASSEARGGSYNSPLHF

j_call: TRBJ2-5
v_call: TRBV5-4
d_call: TRBD2
clone_size: -
cdr3_nt: TGTGCCAGCAGCTTACAAGCGGGGACGGAGACCCAGTACTTC
cdr3_aa: CASSLQAGTETQYF

j_call: TRBJ1-3
v_call: TRBV5-1
d_call: -
clone_size: -
cdr3_nt: TGCGCCAGCAGCTCTCTCGGGGCCTCTGGAAACACCATATATTTT
cdr3_aa: CASSSLGASGNTIYF

j_call: TRBJ2-1
v_call: TRBV7-9
d_call: -
clone_size: few
cdr3_nt: TGTGCCAGCAGGCAGACCAGCGGAAATGAGCAGTTCTTC
cdr3_aa: CASRQTSGNEQFF

j_call: TRBJ2-1
v_call: TRBV4-1
d_call: -
clone_size: many
cdr3_nt: TGCGCCAGCAGCCAATATGTCAGAGGCAGTGAGCAGTTCTTC
cdr3_aa: CASSQYVRGSEQFF

j_call: TRBJ2-1
v_call: TRBV3-1
d_call: TRBD2
clone_size: few
cdr3_nt: TGTGCCAGCAGCCAGCTAATCACTAGCGGGGGTTTCTACAATGAGCAGTTCTTC
cdr3_aa: CASSQLITSGGFYNEQFF

j_call: TRBJ1-1
v_call: TRBV7-9
d_call: -
clone_size: -
cdr3_nt: TGTGCCAGCAGCTCTCTCCGGGGGCTGAACACTGAAGCTTTCTTT
cdr3_aa: CASSSLRGLNTEAFF

j_call: TRBJ2-3
v_call: TRBV15
d_call: TRBD2
clone_size: -
cdr3_nt: TGTGCCACCAGCAGAGACAGTAGCGGGAGGTTAGATACGCAGTATTTT
cdr3_aa: CATSRDSSGRLDTQYF

j_call: TRBJ1-3
v_call: TRBV4-2
d_call: TRBD1
clone_size: many
cdr3_nt: TGTGCCAGCAGCCCCCTAGGGCCGGGACAGGGGGCTGGAAACACCATATATTTT
cdr3_aa: CASSPLGPGQGAGNTIYF

j_call: TRBJ1-1
v_call: TRBV9
d_call: -
clone_size: few
cdr3_nt: TGTGCCAGCAGCGGAGGCTGGCCGGGCACTGAAGCTTTCTTT
cdr3_aa: CASSGGWPGTEAFF

j_call: TRBJ2-2
v_call: TRBV6-1
d_call: TRBD2
clone_size: -
cdr3_nt: TGTGCCAGCAGTACTAGCGGGGGGATATACACCGGGGAGCTGTTTTTT
cdr3_aa: CASSTSGGIYTGELFF

j_call: TRBJ1-2
v_call: TRBV6-4
d_call: TRBD1
clone_size: -
cdr3_nt: TGTGCCAGCAGTGACCAGGGACAGGGAACGTCTGGCTGCACCTTC
cdr3_aa: CASSDQGQGTSGCTF

j_call: TRBJ2-1
v_call: TRBV4-3
d_call: -
clone_size: few
cdr3_nt: TGCGCCAGCAACCAAGAAGTAGGCCGCGGGACATACAATGAGCAGTTCTTC
cdr3_aa: CASNQEVGRGTYNEQFF

j_call: TRBJ2-6
v_call: TRBV6-1
d_call: -
clone_size: few
cdr3_nt: TGTGCCAGCACCAAACCGGGGGAAGGACGGTACTCTGGGGCCAACGTCCTGACTTTC
cdr3_aa: CASTKPGEGRYSGANVLTF

j_call: TRBJ2-7
v_call: TRBV7-9
d_call: -
clone_size: many
cdr3_nt: TGTGCCAGCAGTTCCCATATCCAGGGCTACGAGCAGTACTTC
cdr3_aa: CASSSHIQGYEQYF

j_call: TRBJ2-7
v_call: TRBV6-2/TRBV6-3
d_call: -
clone_size: few
cdr3_nt: TGTGCCAGCAGGGACTTCGGGGCATTATCCTACGAGCAGTACTTC
cdr3_aa: CASRDFGALSYEQYF

j_call: TRBJ2-7
v_call: TRBV25-1
d_call: TRBD1
clone_size: -
cdr3_nt: TGTGCCAGCAGTGAATGGACAGGACCAAATTCCTACGAGCAGTACTTC
cdr3_aa: CASSEWTGPNSYEQYF

j_call: TRBJ2-7
v_call: TRBV18
d_call: -
clone_size: -
cdr3_nt: TGTGCCAGCTCATCGGACGAGGACGGAAATGAGCAGTACTTC
cdr3_aa: CASSSDEDGNEQYF

j_call: TRBJ2-1
v_call: TRBV7-9
d_call: -
clone_size: -
cdr3_nt: TGTGCCAGCAGCTTAATGGCCAACAATGAGCAGTTCTTC
cdr3_aa: CASSLMANNEQFF

j_call: TRBJ1-1
v_call: TRBV7-6
d_call: TRBD1
clone_size: many
cdr3_nt: TGTGCCAGCAGCCCAAGACAGGGCACTGAAGCTTTCTTT
cdr3_aa: CASSPRQGTEAFF

j_call: TRBJ1-4
v_call: TRBV6-5
d_call: -
clone_size: -
cdr3_nt: TGTGCCAGCAGTTACTCGCTAACCTCGGGGGAAAAACTGTTTTTT
cdr3_aa: CASSYSLTSGEKLFF

j_call: TRBJ2-7
v_call: TRBV7-2
d_call: -
clone_size: -
cdr3_nt: TGTGCCAGCAGCTCCCTCGGGACATCGTACGAGCAGTACTTC
cdr3_aa: CASSSLGTSYEQYF

j_call: TRBJ2-7
v_call: TRBV20-1
d_call: -
clone_size: -
cdr3_nt: TGCAGTGCCCGATGGAAGCGATACGAGCAGTACTTC
cdr3_aa: CSARWKRYEQYF

j_call: TRBJ2-5
v_call: TRBV20-1
d_call: -
clone_size: -
cdr3_nt: TGCAGTGCTAGAGATGGGGCGCACCAAGAGACCCAGTACTTC
cdr3_aa: CSARDGAHQETQYF

j_call: TRBJ1-4
v_call: TRBV6-2/TRBV6-3
d_call: TRBD1
clone_size: -
cdr3_nt: TGTGCCAGCAGTGACCGGACAGGGTCGGATGAAAAGCTGTTTTTT
cdr3_aa: CASSDRTGSDEKLFF